Sequencing of this TCR beta chain was carried out in a study of CD8 T cells in Susac syndrome. Study observations and caveats: The peak of CD8+ clonal expansion in Susac was seen in TEMRA cells and active patients. In total CD8+ repertoires, sixteen Susac-specific public clones were found, and CD8+ TEMRA repertoires had a few.

RNA was extracted with the RNeasy kit, and a quantity of about 0.45 to 1 ug was reverse transcribed using random hexamers. MiXCR, applied by TCRdb to the immunoSEQ multiplex PCR reads, yields one record per CDR3 protein. The profile shows about 83,000 distinct CDR3 sequences, 85% to 95% of them singletons. Germline loops: CDR1 SGHNT, CDR2 YYREEE (reference sequence). Germline trimming cut 9 bases from V and 5 bases from J; bases unmatched to any gene: 6. There are 13 residues in the CDR3. In the case of this clonotype: As yet, its antigen is unknown.

V and J are TRBV5-4 and TRBJ2-1, with TRBD2 matching 9 bases. This clonotype was obtained from a human donor with Susac syndrome. Sequencing was done on a sample of CD8+ T cells from PBMCs. CDR3: CATSGTDNNEQFF. CDR3 nucleotide sequence: TGTGCCACTAGCGGGACCGATAACAATGAGCAGTTCTTC.